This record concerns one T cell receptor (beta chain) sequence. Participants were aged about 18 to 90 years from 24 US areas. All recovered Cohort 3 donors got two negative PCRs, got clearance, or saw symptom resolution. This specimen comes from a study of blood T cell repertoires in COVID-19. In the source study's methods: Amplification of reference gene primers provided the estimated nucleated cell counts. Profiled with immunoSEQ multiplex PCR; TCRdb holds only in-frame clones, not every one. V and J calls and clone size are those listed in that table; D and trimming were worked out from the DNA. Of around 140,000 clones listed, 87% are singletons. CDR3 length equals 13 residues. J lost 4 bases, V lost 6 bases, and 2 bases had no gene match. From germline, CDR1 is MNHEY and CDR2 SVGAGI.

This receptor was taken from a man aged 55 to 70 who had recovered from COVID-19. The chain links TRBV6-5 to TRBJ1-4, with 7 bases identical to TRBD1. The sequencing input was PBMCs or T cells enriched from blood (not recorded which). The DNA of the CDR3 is TGTGCCAGCAGCCGGGACAGTAATGAAAAACTGTTTTTT. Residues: CASSRDSNEKLFF.